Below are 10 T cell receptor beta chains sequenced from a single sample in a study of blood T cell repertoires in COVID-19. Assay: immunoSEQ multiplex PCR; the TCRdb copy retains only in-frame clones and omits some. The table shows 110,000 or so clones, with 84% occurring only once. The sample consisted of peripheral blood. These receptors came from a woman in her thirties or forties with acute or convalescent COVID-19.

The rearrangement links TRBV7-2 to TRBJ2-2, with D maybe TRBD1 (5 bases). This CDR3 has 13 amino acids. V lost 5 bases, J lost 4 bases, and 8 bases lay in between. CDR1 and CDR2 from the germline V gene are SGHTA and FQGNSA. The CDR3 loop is CASSRQFTGELFF. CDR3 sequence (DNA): TGTGCCAGCAGCAGACAGTTCACCGGGGAGCTGTTTTTT.

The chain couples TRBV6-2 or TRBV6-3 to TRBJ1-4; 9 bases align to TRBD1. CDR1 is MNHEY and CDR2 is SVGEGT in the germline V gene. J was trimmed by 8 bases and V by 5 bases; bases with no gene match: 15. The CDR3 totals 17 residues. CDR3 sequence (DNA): TGTGCCAGCAGTACTACCAAGGACAGGGGAAAAGGGGAAAAACTGTTTTTT. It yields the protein CASSTTKDRGKGEKLFF.

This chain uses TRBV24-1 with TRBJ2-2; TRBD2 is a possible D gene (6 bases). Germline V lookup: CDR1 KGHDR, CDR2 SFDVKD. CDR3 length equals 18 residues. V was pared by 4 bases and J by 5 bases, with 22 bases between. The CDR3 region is CATSDQWGEALKTGELFF. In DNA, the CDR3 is TGTGCCACCAGTGACCAATGGGGGGAAGCGCTGAAAACCGGGGAGCTGTTTTTT.

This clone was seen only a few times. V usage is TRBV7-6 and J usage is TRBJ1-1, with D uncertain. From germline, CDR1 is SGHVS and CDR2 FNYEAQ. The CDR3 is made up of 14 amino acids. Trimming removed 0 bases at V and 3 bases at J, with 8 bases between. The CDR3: CASSLAGRDTEAFF. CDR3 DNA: TGTGCCAGCAGCTTAGCGGGGAGGGACACTGAAGCTTTCTTT.

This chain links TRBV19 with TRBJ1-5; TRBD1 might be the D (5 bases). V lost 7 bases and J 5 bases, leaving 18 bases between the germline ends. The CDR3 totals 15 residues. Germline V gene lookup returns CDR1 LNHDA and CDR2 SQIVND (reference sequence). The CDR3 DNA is TGTGCCAGTACCCCCAGGGAACAGTCTCATCAGCCCCAGCATTTT. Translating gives CASTPREQSHQPQHF.

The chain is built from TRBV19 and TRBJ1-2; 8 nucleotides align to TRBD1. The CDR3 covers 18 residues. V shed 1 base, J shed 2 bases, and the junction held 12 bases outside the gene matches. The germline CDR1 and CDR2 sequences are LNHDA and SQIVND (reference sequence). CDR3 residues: CASSIAGTGKLQNYGYTF. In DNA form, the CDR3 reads TGTGCCAGTAGTATAGCGGGGACAGGAAAACTTCAGAACTATGGCTACACCTTC. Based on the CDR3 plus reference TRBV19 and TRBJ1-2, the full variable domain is DGGITQSPKYLFRKEGQNVTLSCEQNLNHDAMYWYRQDPGQGLRLIYYSQIVNDFQKGDIAEGYSVSREKKESFPLTVTSAQKNPTAFYLCASSIAGTGKLQNYGYTFGSGTRLTVV.

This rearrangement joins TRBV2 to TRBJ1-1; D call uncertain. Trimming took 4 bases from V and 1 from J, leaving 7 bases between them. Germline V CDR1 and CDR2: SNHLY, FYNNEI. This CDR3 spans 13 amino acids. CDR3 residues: CASSVRENTEAFF. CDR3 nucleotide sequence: TGTGCCAGCAGTGTTCGGGAGAACACTGAAGCTTTCTTT.

The CDR3 loop reads CASSHRTGGAEGGYTF. CDR3 nucleotides: TGTGCCAGCAGCCATCGGACAGGGGGCGCGGAAGGTGGCTACACCTTC. The chain employs TRBV7-2 and TRBJ1-2, with 11 positions matching TRBD1. This CDR3 contains 16 residues. Unmatched junction bases numbered 12, after V lost 5 bases and J lost 7 bases. Per germline, CDR1 SGHTA and CDR2 FQGNSA.

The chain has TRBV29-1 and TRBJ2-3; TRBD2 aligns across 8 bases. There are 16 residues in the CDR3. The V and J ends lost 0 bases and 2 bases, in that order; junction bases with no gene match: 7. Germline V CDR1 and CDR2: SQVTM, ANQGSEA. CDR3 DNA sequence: TGCAGCGTTGAAGAGCCGGGGCGGGGGGCCACAGATACGCAGTATTTT. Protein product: CSVEEPGRGATDTQYF.

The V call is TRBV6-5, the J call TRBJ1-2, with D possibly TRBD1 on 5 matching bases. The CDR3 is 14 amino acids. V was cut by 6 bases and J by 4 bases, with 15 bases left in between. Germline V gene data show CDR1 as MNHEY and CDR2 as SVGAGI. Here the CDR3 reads CASSSWGRAYGYTF. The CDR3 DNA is TGTGCCAGCAGCAGCTGGGGGAGGGCCTATGGCTACACCTTC.